This entry lists 30 T cell receptor beta chains sequenced from one sample in a study of early T cells in non-severe SARS-CoV-2 infection. From the 5' RACE reads, TCRdb called clonotypes with MiXCR, one entry per CDR3 protein. The repertoire holds about 43,000 distinct CDR3 sequences, with about a tenth as singletons. The sample taken for sequencing was whole blood. These receptors all come from an adult who was a healthcare worker with PCR-confirmed SARS-CoV-2 infection or an uninfected control (not recorded which).

The CDR3 spells CASSYRDTQYF. CDR3 DNA: TGTGCCAGCAGTTACAGGGATACGCAGTATTTT. The rearrangement joins TRBV6-5 to TRBJ2-3, with D uncertain. V was shortened by 2 bases and J by 6 bases, with 3 bases between the two germline ends. The CDR3 length is 11 residues. CDR1 and CDR2 from the germline V gene are MNHEY and SVGAGI.

This CDR3 reads CASSYSRGHRGYTF. DNA for the CDR3: TGTGCCAGCAGTTACTCCCGGGGGCACCGCGGCTACACCTTC. The chain couples TRBV6-5 to TRBJ1-2; tentative D call: TRBD1 (6 bases). CDR1 and CDR2 from the germline V gene are MNHEY and SVGAGI. Trimming shortened V by 0 bases and J by 8 bases, and 13 bases separated the two germline ends. This CDR3 has 14 amino acids.

This clonotype was seen ten or more times. The V and J genes are TRBV7-2 and TRBJ2-3; D is ambiguous. The V end lost 3 bases, the J end lost 6 bases, and 10 bases lay between the germline ends. CDR1 is SGHTA, CDR2 FQGNSA, per germline. The CDR3 runs to 13 residues. The CDR3 bases are TGTGCCAGCAGCTTCTCGGCCAGGGATACGCAGTATTTT. Translation gives CASSFSARDTQYF.

This clonotype was seen ten or more times. The chain has TRBV7-9 and TRBJ1-4; D ambiguous. Trimming took 5 bases from V and 11 from J, leaving 9 bases between them. This CDR3 has 11 residues. The germline gives CDR1 SEHNR, CDR2 FQNEAQ (reference sequence). CDR3 nucleotides: TGTGCCAGCAGCATCTCTTCTAAACTGTTTTTT. Translating it yields CASSISSKLFF. Supplemented by reference TRBV7-9 and TRBJ1-4, the full variable domain reads DTGVSQNPRHKITKRGQNVTFRCDPISEHNRLYWYRQTLGQGPEFLTYFQNEAQLEKSRLLSDRFSAERPKGSFSTLEIQRTEQGDSAMYLCASSISSKLFFGSGTQLSVL.

This clonotype was counted ten times or more. The V and J genes are TRBV7-6 and TRBJ2-3, with D uncertain. The CDR3 has 11 residues. Trimming took 4 bases from V and 3 from J, leaving 2 bases between them. Germline CDR1 reads SGHVS; CDR2 reads FNYEAQ. CDR3 region: CASSSTDTQYF. Written as DNA, the CDR3 is TGTGCCAGCAGCTCAACAGATACGCAGTATTTT. The variable domain in full, with the rest retrieved from reference TRBV7-6 and TRBJ2-3, is GAGVSQSPRYKVTKRGQDVALRCDPISGHVSLYWYRQALGQGPEFLTYFNYEAQQDKSGLPNDRFSAERPEGSISTLTIQRTEQRDSAMYRCASSSTDTQYFGPGTRLTVL.

Turning to this clonotype: Given a much more abundant clone one base away, this may be a read error. The rearrangement links TRBV18 to TRBJ1-1, with D uncertain. Germline V gene data show CDR1 as KGHSH and CDR2 as LQKENI. The CDR3 has 11 amino acids. CDR3 DNA: TGTGTCAGCTCACCAAACACTGAAGCTTTCTTT. Its translation is CVSSPNTEAFF.

This clonotype has a count of ten or more. CDR3 sequence reads: CASSDGGGPSTDTQYF. CDR3 DNA: TGTGCCAGCAGTGACGGCGGGGGACCTAGCACAGATACGCAGTATTTT. The chain recombines TRBV6-4 with TRBJ2-3; 7 bases map to TRBD2. This CDR3 has 16 amino acids. Unmatched junction bases numbered 5, after V lost 2 bases and J lost 0 bases. CDR1 and CDR2 (germline): MRHNA, SNTAGT.

The rearrangement uses TRBV7-2 and TRBJ2-1; 8 bases agree with TRBD1. Germline V lookup: CDR1 SGHTA, CDR2 FQGNSA. V dropped 3 bases and J dropped 4; count of bases not matched to a gene: 5. The CDR3 covers 15 residues. As DNA, the CDR3 is TGTGCCAGCAGCTTCGGGGGACAGGCGTACAATGAGCAGTTCTTC. It translates to CASSFGGQAYNEQFF.

The CDR3: CASSYGLFRAHEQYF. CDR3 sequence (DNA): TGTGCCAGCAGTTACGGACTCTTCAGGGCCCACGAGCAGTACTTC. This chain joins TRBV6-2 or TRBV6-3 and TRBJ2-7; TRBD1 or TRBD2 may be the D gene (5 bases each). The germline V gene encodes CDR1 MNHEY and CDR2 SVGEGT. Trimming stripped 2 bases from V and 5 bases from J, with 16 bases between. The CDR3 length is 15 residues.

Only a few counts were recorded for this clonotype. The chain couples TRBV4-3 to TRBJ2-7, with D hard to call. Trimming left V 0 bases short and J 6 bases short, with 12 bases between. This CDR3 contains 14 residues. Germline assignment: CDR1 LGHNA and CDR2 YSLEER. CDR3 in DNA: TGCGCCAGCAGCCAAGATCGACCGGTCACCGAGCAGTACTTC. This codes for CASSQDRPVTEQYF.

The rearrangement uses TRBV6-2 or TRBV6-3 and TRBJ2-7; perhaps TRBD2 as D (5 bases). Trimming removed 6 bases from V and 5 bases from J, with 20 bases in between. Germline loops: CDR1 MNHEY, CDR2 SVGEGT. The CDR3 consists of 15 residues. The CDR3 spells CASSPLSGNLHEQYF. DNA of the CDR3: TGTGCCAGCAGCCCACTCTCGGGGAATCTCCACGAGCAGTACTTC.

This clonotype was seen a few times. The J gene is TRBJ2-3, the V gene TRBV10-2, with D hard to call. V was trimmed by 7 bases and J by 8 bases, leaving 10 bases between them. In germline, CDR1 is WSHSY, CDR2 SAAADI. CDR3 length: 11 residues. This chain's CDR3 is CASIVDGTQYF. The DNA for the CDR3 is TGCGCCAGCATAGTGGACGGTACGCAGTATTTT.

This clonotype showed up many times. J is TRBJ2-6 and V is TRBV29-1; D ambiguous. The CDR3 totals 11 residues. Germline V gene sequence: CDR1 SQVTM, CDR2 ANQGSEA. V gave up 5 bases and J gave up 1 base, with 0 bases separating them. The CDR3 nucleotides are TGCAGCGTTTCTGGGGCCAACGTCCTGACTTTC. This translates into CSVSGANVLTF.

This clonotype occurred a few times. V usage is TRBV11-2 and J usage is TRBJ2-1; D remains ambiguous. The CDR3 covers 12 residues. Trimming stripped 2 bases from V and 9 bases from J, with 8 bases between. Germline assignment: CDR1 SGHAT and CDR2 FQNNGV. The CDR3 sequence is CASSLTRPEQFF. CDR3 DNA: TGTGCCAGCAGCTTAACCAGGCCTGAGCAGTTCTTC.

This clonotype occurred a few times. The CDR3: CASSRQANTEAFF. The CDR3 DNA reads as TGCGCCAGCAGCCGACAGGCGAACACTGAAGCTTTCTTT. The chain employs TRBV5-1 and TRBJ1-1, with a tentative D call TRBD1 (6 bases). The CDR3 contains 13 residues. Germline lookup yields CDR1 SGHRS and CDR2 YFSETQ. V lost 4 bases and J 1 base, leaving 8 bases between the germline ends.

This clonotype was found many times. The chain recombines TRBV30 with TRBJ1-2; TRBD1 is a possible D gene (5 bases). CDR1 is GTSNPN and CDR2 is SVGIG in the germline V gene (reference sequence). Trimming left V 3 bases short and J 7 bases short, with 18 bases between. This CDR3 spans 14 amino acids. CDR3 region: CAWRGTIGPGGYTF. The CDR3 region has the DNA TGTGCCTGGAGGGGGACCATCGGGCCAGGTGGCTACACCTTC.

This clonotype was seen many times. The chain employs TRBV5-1 and TRBJ2-1; 8 nucleotides align to TRBD1. This CDR3 has 15 residues. Trimming took 0 bases from V and 4 from J; bases not matched to a gene: 3. The germline gives CDR1 SGHRS, CDR2 YFSETQ. Written as DNA, the CDR3 is TGCGCCAGCAGCTTGGAGGGGACAGGTTACAATGAGCAGTTCTTC. Protein product: CASSLEGTGYNEQFF. The full variable domain, its missing parts supplied by reference TRBV5-1 and TRBJ2-1, is KAGVTQTPRYLIKTRGQQVTLSCSPISGHRSVSWYQQTPGQGLQFLFEYFSETQRNKGNFPGRFSGRQFSNSRSEMNVSTLELGDSALYLCASSLEGTGYNEQFFGPGTRLTVL.

The chain couples TRBV7-9 to TRBJ1-4; D unclear. The CDR3 length is 16 residues. Per germline, CDR1 SEHNR and CDR2 FQNEAQ (reference sequence). V lost 7 bases to trimming and J lost 7 bases, with 22 bases between them. This CDR3 reads CASTLIKGIRFEKLFF. CDR3 sequence (DNA): TGTGCCAGCACTTTGATTAAGGGAATCCGCTTTGAAAAACTGTTTTTT.

The chain employs TRBV7-9 and TRBJ1-5; TRBD1 is a possible D gene (6 bases). The CDR3 totals 14 residues. Trimming took off 6 bases at V and 4 bases at J, with 13 bases between the two ends. The germline V gene encodes CDR1 SEHNR and CDR2 FQNEAQ (reference sequence). The CDR3 is CASRGTGSNQPQHF. Written as DNA, the CDR3 is TGTGCCAGCAGAGGCACAGGGTCGAATCAGCCCCAGCATTTT. The full variable domain, its missing parts supplied by reference TRBV7-9 and TRBJ1-5, is DTGVSQNPRHKITKRGQNVTFRCDPISEHNRLYWYRQTLGQGPEFLTYFQNEAQLEKSRLLSDRFSAERPKGSFSTLEIQRTEQGDSAMYLCASRGTGSNQPQHFGDGTRLSIL.

A few counts support this clonotype. CDR3 protein: CASSLEVAVTQYF. The CDR3 region has the DNA TGCGCCAGCAGCTTGGAGGTTGCCGTTACGCAGTATTTT. The rearrangement links TRBV5-1 to TRBJ2-3, with D uncertain. The V and J ends lost 0 bases and 8 bases respectively, with 10 bases between them. This CDR3 region has 13 residues. CDR1 and CDR2 (germline): SGHRS, YFSETQ.

The chain recombines TRBV12-3 or TRBV12-4 with TRBJ2-7, with 9 nucleotides matching TRBD1. The CDR3 is made up of 13 amino acids. The trim removed 6 bases at V and 3 bases at J, leaving 3 bases unmatched. The CDR3 DNA sequence: TGTGCCAGCAGGGCGACAGGGGGCTACGAGCAGTACTTC. It encodes CASRATGGYEQYF.

There are many counts of this clonotype. The genes are TRBV20-1 and TRBJ2-5; TRBD2 aligns across 9 bases. This CDR3 is built from 15 residues. The ends lost 6 bases at V and 5 bases at J; junction bases unmatched: 13. CDR1 and CDR2 (germline): DFQATT, SNEGSKA (reference sequence). CDR3 coding DNA: TGCAGTGCCGATAGCGGGGGATTCCTGTGGGAGACCCAGTACTTC. It is translated as CSADSGGFLWETQYF.

The sample holds a few counts of this clonotype. The V and J genes are TRBV5-6 and TRBJ1-5, with D tentatively TRBD1 (6 bases). This CDR3 spans 14 amino acids. CDR1 and CDR2 (germline): SGHDT, YYEEEE. V dropped 3 bases and J dropped 7 bases, with 14 bases sitting between them. The CDR3 here is CASSSRGGRQPQHF. CDR3 DNA: TGTGCCAGCAGCTCAAGGGGGGGGAGACAGCCCCAGCATTTT.

This clonotype showed up just a few times. The genes are TRBV12-3 or TRBV12-4 and TRBJ2-5; 8 bases line up with TRBD1. V gave up 7 bases and J gave up 3 bases; unmatched junction bases: 4. The CDR3 is 13 residues long. CDR3 sequence (DNA): TGTGCCAGCACCGGGACAGGAAAAGAGACCCAGTACTTC. Translation gives CASTGTGKETQYF.

This clonotype was counted many times. This sequence joins TRBV5-1 and TRBJ2-7, with D hard to call. V lost 1 base to trimming and J lost 3 bases, with 8 bases between them. This CDR3 has 13 amino acids. The germline V gene has CDR1 SGHRS and CDR2 YFSETQ. As DNA, the CDR3 is TGCGCCAGCAGCTTGACCGGAGTCTACGAGCAGTACTTC. This translates into CASSLTGVYEQYF.

This clonotype was observed at least ten times. J is TRBJ2-1 and V is TRBV27, with TRBD2 as a possible D gene (6 bases). V gave up 6 bases and J gave up 0 bases, with 6 bases separating them. CDR3 size: 13 residues. Germline CDR1 is MNHEY and CDR2 is SMNVEV (reference sequence). The CDR3 sequence: CASRGGSYNEQFF. The CDR3 DNA reads as TGTGCCAGCAGGGGGGGCTCCTACAATGAGCAGTTCTTC.

This clonotype was observed a few times. The rearrangement links TRBV10-2 to TRBJ2-1, with TRBD2 identical over 7 bases. The CDR3 is made up of 10 amino acids. V lost 7 bases to trimming and J lost 10 bases; unmatched junction nucleotides: 1. Germline V lookup: CDR1 WSHSY, CDR2 SAAADI. The CDR3 nucleotides are TGCGCCAGCAACGGGGGGGAGCAGTTCTTC. This sequence encodes CASNGGEQFF.

At least ten counts were recorded for this clonotype. DNA of the CDR3: TGCAGTGCTGGGGGCAGGGGGAACTATGGCTACACCTTC. As protein: CSAGGRGNYGYTF. This rearrangement joins TRBV20-1 to TRBJ1-2; TRBD1 agrees at 7 bases. The germline V gene encodes CDR1 DFQATT and CDR2 SNEGSKA (reference sequence). The V segment lost 5 bases and the J segment 2 bases; nucleotides outside the gene matches: 5. The CDR3 spans 13 residues.

This clonotype was seen repeatedly, ten times or more. The chain joins TRBV4-1 to TRBJ2-3, with D possibly being TRBD1 (5 bases). The ends were cut back, 0 bases at V and 1 base at J, with 8 bases in the middle. The CDR3 is made up of 15 amino acids. Per the germline V gene, CDR1 is MGHRA and CDR2 is YSYEKL. The CDR3 region is CASSQEGPRTDTQYF. In nucleotides, the CDR3 is TGCGCCAGCAGCCAAGAGGGGCCGCGCACAGATACGCAGTATTTT.

This clonotype was counted at least ten times. The rearrangement uses TRBV7-2 and TRBJ2-3, with D hard to call. Per the germline V gene, CDR1 is SGHTA and CDR2 is FQGNSA. V was cut by 6 bases and J by 0 bases, with 13 bases left in between. CDR3 size: 15 residues. CDR3 loop: CASSPWSSSTDTQYF. CDR3 in DNA: TGTGCCAGCAGTCCCTGGAGTTCTAGCACAGATACGCAGTATTTT.